The 10 T cell receptor beta chains given below trace back to one sample, sequenced in a study of Ad26.COV2.S vaccination and SARS-CoV-2 variants. Documented treatment: over 15 received Ad26.COV2.S at low or high dose, single or two shots; 5 received placebo; per-sample allocation not given. Samples analyzed were those drawn on day 63 after the first vaccine or placebo injection. Using immunoSEQ multiplex PCR, the repertoire was profiled, and TCRdb retains in-frame clones only, with some absent. The sample holds a few hundred thousand clones; less than 95% are singletons and the top ten take roughly 4.3%. The material sequenced was peripheral blood, taken in a trial of Ad26.COV2.S vaccine versus placebo. All receptors come from a person aged 18-65 years who received the Ad26.COV2.S COVID-19 vaccine or a placebo.

About this clone: The junction differs from germline at one of its ends, possibly a read error. This chain uses TRBV5-5 with TRBJ2-7; TRBD2 matches 12 bases. This CDR3 spans 13 amino acids. CDR1 and CDR2 from the germline V gene are SGHKS and YYEKEE (reference sequence). CDR3 bases: TGTGCCAGCAGCTTGGGGCTAGCGGGAGGGGATGGCTTC. This gives the protein CASSLGLAGGDGF. The full variable domain, its missing parts supplied by reference TRBV5-5 and TRBJ2-7, is DAGVTQSPTHLIKTRGQQVTLRCSPISGHKSVSWYQQVLGQGPQFIFQYYEKEERGRGNFPDRFSARQFPNYSSELNVNALLLGDSALYLCASSLGLAGGDGFGPGTRLTVT.

The CDR3 loop reads CASSFQGANYGYTF. CDR3 nucleotide sequence: TGTGCCAGCAGTTTTCAGGGGGCGAACTATGGCTACACCTTC. The rearrangement links TRBV28 to TRBJ1-2; 8 nucleotides agree with TRBD1. Germline V gives CDR1 MDHEN, CDR2 SYDVKM. The trim removed 3 bases at V and 2 bases at J, leaving 2 bases unmatched. The CDR3 sequence is 14 residues long.

The chain uses TRBV27 and TRBJ2-7; D possibly corresponds to TRBD1 (6 bases). V lost 3 bases and J lost 3, with 15 bases in between. This CDR3 is 15 amino acids long. Germline assignment: CDR1 MNHEY and CDR2 SMNVEV (reference sequence). The CDR3, as DNA: TGTGCCAGCAGTTTCAACCAACAGGGCAGCTACGAGCAGTACTTC. Amino acid sequence: CASSFNQQGSYEQYF.

V usage is TRBV29-1 and J usage is TRBJ2-3; no clear D gene. CDR3 length: 18 amino acids. The V end lost 1 base, the J end lost 2 bases, and 22 bases lay between the germline ends. Germline assignment: CDR1 SQVTM and CDR2 ANQGSEA. The CDR3 DNA reads TGCAGCGTTGAAGGAAGTAGTTGGAGACCGAACTTCACAGATACGCAGTATTTT. Protein: CSVEGSSWRPNFTDTQYF.

This chain connects TRBV6-2 or TRBV6-3 to TRBJ1-5; 9 positions agree with TRBD1. Germline V gene lookup returns CDR1 MNHEY and CDR2 SVGEGT. Trimming cost V 2 bases and J 4 bases; bases outside gene matches: 15. The CDR3 loop spans 19 amino acids. CDR3 sequence reads: CASSYTVPGQGRRNQPQHF. In nucleotides, the CDR3 is TGTGCCAGCAGTTACACAGTACCGGGACAGGGTAGAAGGAATCAGCCCCAGCATTTT.

V gene TRBV9 combines with J gene TRBJ2-2, with 11 bases matching TRBD1. The CDR3 extends over 15 amino acids. Trimming at V came to 6 bases and at J to 5 bases, leaving 6 bases not matched to a gene. The germline CDR1 and CDR2 sequences are SGDLS and YYNGEE. The CDR3 DNA follows: TGTGCCAGCACGTGGGGGACAGGGGGAACCGGGGAGCTGTTTTTT. It yields the protein CASTWGTGGTGELFF.

This clone was seen only a few times. J is TRBJ1-1 and V is TRBV19, with 7 bases that match TRBD1. With V trimmed by 4 bases and J by 3 bases, 5 bases remained unmatched. The germline V gene encodes CDR1 LNHDA and CDR2 SQIVND (reference sequence). This CDR3 spans 14 amino acids. The CDR3 nucleotides read TGTGCCAGTAGTAAAACAGGGGTGTACACTGAAGCTTTCTTT. It translates to CASSKTGVYTEAFF.

The V and J genes are TRBV27 and TRBJ2-3, with 10 bases aligning to TRBD1. Germline CDR1 MNHEY, CDR2 SMNVEV (reference sequence). After removal of 6 bases from V and 4 bases from J, the junction contained 7 bases not matched to a gene. The CDR3 runs 15 residues. This CDR3 is CASRRDRGSPDTQYF. CDR3 DNA: TGTGCCAGCAGGCGGGACAGGGGCTCCCCAGATACGCAGTATTTT.

The chain is built from TRBV27 and TRBJ2-3, with D perhaps being TRBD1 or TRBD2 (5 bases each). V shed 6 bases and J shed 2 bases, with 21 bases lying between them. The germline CDR1 and CDR2 sequences are MNHEY and SMNVEV (reference sequence). CDR3 size: 17 residues. CDR3 residues: CASRRPRGPGNTDTQYF. The CDR3 bases are TGTGCCAGCAGACGCCCCCGGGGCCCGGGCAACACAGATACGCAGTATTTT.

CDR3 protein: CASSLSLGAPDTQYF. CDR3 DNA sequence: TGTGCCAGCAGCCTCTCTCTTGGGGCGCCAGATACGCAGTATTTT. The chain combines TRBV7-2 with TRBJ2-3; perhaps TRBD1 as D (5 bases). The germline V gene has CDR1 SGHTA and CDR2 FQGNSA. The CDR3 runs 15 residues. Between the trimmed V and J ends, which lost 5 bases and 4 bases, there was a span of 16 bases.